This is a list of T cell receptor beta chains from one sample in a study of T cell responses to AZD1222 COVID-19 vaccine. Libraries were prepared by immunoSEQ multiplex PCR; TCRdb keeps only in-frame clonotypes and omits some of them. The sample contains over 100,000 clones, about 88% of which appear only once. Specimen: peripheral blood, collected on day 0 of AZD1222 vaccination. These receptors all come from an adult in good health. Both conserved end residues are part of each CDR3. D genes are given only for firm matches. Clone size is stated in some rows and not others, as once, few, many or a class when expanded.

V gene	D gene	clone size	J gene	CDR3 DNA	CDR3 protein
TRBV5-5	-	-	TRBJ1-1	TGTGCCAGCAGCTTGTCCTGGGGGCCAGACACTGAAGCTTTCTTT	CASSLSWGPDTEAFF
TRBV6-2/TRBV6-3	-	-	TRBJ1-6	TGTGCCAGCAGCCCCCTACCACGGACGAGGGTGGGGTCACCCCTCCACTTT	CASSPLPRTRVGSPLHF
TRBV7-9	-	-	TRBJ1-4	TGTGCCAGCGGCAGGGTAGAGGATGAAAAACTGTTTTTT	CASGRVEDEKLFF
TRBV5-4	TRBD2	-	TRBJ2-1	TGTGCCACCGCCGTACCGGGACTAGCGGGGGGGAGCTCCTACAATGAGCAGTTCTTC	CATAVPGLAGGSSYNEQFF
TRBV20-1	-	-	TRBJ2-5	TGCAGTGCTAGGCTGGTGGAGACCCAGTACTTC	CSARLVETQYF
TRBV5-1	-	-	TRBJ1-3	TGCGCCAGCAGCTTGGCTGGGAGTGTGGGAGGAAACACCATATATTTT	CASSLAGSVGGNTIYF
TRBV10-3	TRBD1	-	TRBJ2-2	TGTGCCATCAGGTCAGGGACAGCGAACACCGGGGAGCTGTTTTTT	CAIRSGTANTGELFF
TRBV6-5	TRBD1	-	TRBJ1-2	TGTGCCAGCAGCTACCGACAGGGTTATGGCTACACCTTC	CASSYRQGYGYTF
TRBV3-1/TRBV3-2	TRBD2	-	TRBJ2-5	TGTGCCATCTCCCATAGCGGGAGGGGGGAGACCCAGTACTTC	CAISHSGRGETQYF
TRBV18	TRBD2	-	TRBJ2-1	TGTGCCAGCTCGCCCGTGGCGGGAGGAAGGTACAATGAGCAGTTCTTC	CASSPVAGGRYNEQFF
TRBV2	-	few	TRBJ1-5	TGTGCCAGCAAACCAGCTAGCAATCAGCCCCAGCATTTT	CASKPASNQPQHF
TRBV28	TRBD1	few	TRBJ2-7	TGTGCCAGCAGATCTTACCCCAACAGGGGGGAGTACTTC	CASRSYPNRGEYF
TRBV11-2	-	-	TRBJ2-4	TGTGCCAGCAGCCCCTCAATTGGTGTGATAGCCAAAAACATTCAGTACTTC	CASSPSIGVIAKNIQYF
TRBV7-8	TRBD1	-	TRBJ1-2	TGTGCCAGCAGCTTAGGGACAGGAGGTTCTGGGGGCTACACCTTC	CASSLGTGGSGGYTF
TRBV20-1	TRBD1	-	TRBJ1-5	TGCAGTGCCAGTCGCCGGGACAGGAGTCAGCCCCAGCATTTT	CSASRRDRSQPQHF
TRBV5-6	-	-	TRBJ1-6	TGTGCCAGCAGCTTTTTTGAAAGTCCGTCTAAGGGGGATTCACCCCTCCACTTT	CASSFFESPSKGDSPLHF
TRBV6-5	-	-	TRBJ1-6	TGTGCCAGCACCATCCAACGTGGTTCACCCCTCCACTTT	CASTIQRGSPLHF
TRBV3-1/TRBV3-2	-	-	TRBJ1-3	TGTGCCAGCAGCCCAACACGGGCCCCTGGCGGGGGTGGAAACACCATATATTTT	CASSPTRAPGGGGNTIYF
TRBV6-5	TRBD1	-	TRBJ2-4	TGTGCCAGCAGCCAGGGACAGAACATTCAGTACTTC	CASSQGQNIQYF
TRBV7-2	TRBD1	-	TRBJ2-6	TGTGCCAGCAGCTCCCAGGGGGCTGGGGCCAACGTCCTGACTTTC	CASSSQGAGANVLTF
TRBV7-9	TRBD2	-	TRBJ2-1	TGTGCCAGCAGCCCCGCCGGGGGGATCTACAATGAGCAGTTCTTC	CASSPAGGIYNEQFF
TRBV9	TRBD1	-	TRBJ1-3	TGTGCCAGCAGCGCGCGACAGGGGACCGGAAACACCATATATTTT	CASSARQGTGNTIYF
TRBV19	-	-	TRBJ1-6	TGTGCCAGTAGTATTGGTCTTGCCGGCAATTCACCCCTCCACTTT	CASSIGLAGNSPLHF
TRBV20-1	TRBD1	-	TRBJ1-1	TGCAGTGCTAGTCCCGGGACAGGGAGCACTGAAGCTTTCTTT	CSASPGTGSTEAFF
TRBV21-1	-	-	TRBJ2-3	TGTGCCAGCAGCCCAACTCTGGGGAGGTTGAGCACAGATACGCAGTATTTT	CASSPTLGRLSTDTQYF
TRBV5-6	-	-	TRBJ1-3	TGTGCCAGCAGCCTGAGGCGGGCGGGATTTAACGGAAACACCATATATTTT	CASSLRRAGFNGNTIYF
TRBV5-4	TRBD1	-	TRBJ2-7	TGTGCCAGCAGCCCCCGACAGGGATCCTACGAGCAGTACTTC	CASSPRQGSYEQYF
TRBV24-1	-	-	TRBJ2-3	TGTGCCACCAGTAGGTTGGGCACAGATACGCAGTATTTT	CATSRLGTDTQYF
TRBV6-2/TRBV6-3	TRBD1	-	TRBJ2-7	TGTGCCAGCAGTCTATCTCGACAGGGGGCCTACGAGCAGTACTTC	CASSLSRQGAYEQYF
TRBV29-1	-	-	TRBJ1-3	TGCAGCGTCAGGGTGTCTGGAAACACCATATATTTT	CSVRVSGNTIYF
TRBV5-4	-	-	TRBJ2-2	TGTGCCAGCAGCTTGGTCGGGAGCGGGACCGGGGAGCTGTTTTTT	CASSLVGSGTGELFF
TRBV7-9	-	-	TRBJ1-2	TGTGCCAGCAGCTTAGCGCCGGGGGTGAACTATGGCTACACCTTC	CASSLAPGVNYGYTF
TRBV12-5	TRBD2	few	TRBJ2-1	TGTGCTAGTGAGGGGCACGGACTAGCCCTCAATGAGCAGTTCTTC	CASEGHGLALNEQFF
TRBV25-1	-	-	TRBJ2-7	TGTGCCAGCACCACAGGGCGCGAGCAGTACTTC	CASTTGREQYF
TRBV4-2	TRBD2	-	TRBJ2-2	TGTGCCAGCAGCCATGACCGACTAGCGGCTAACACCGGGGAGCTGTTTTTT	CASSHDRLAANTGELFF
TRBV6-5	-	-	TRBJ1-1	TGTGCCAGCAGTTACAGTCTTAGGAACACTGAAGCTTTCTTT	CASSYSLRNTEAFF
TRBV6-5	TRBD2	-	TRBJ2-2	TGTGCCAGCAGCCCCTTAGCGGGGGGCGGGGAGCTGTTTTTT	CASSPLAGGGELFF
TRBV6-1	-	-	TRBJ1-5	TGTGCCAGCAGTGAAGGAAGAGACCCGGGTGGGCCCCAGCATTTT	CASSEGRDPGGPQHF
TRBV12-3/TRBV12-4	-	-	TRBJ2-1	TGTGCCAGCAGTCCCCGGAGGGGCAGGGAGCAGTTCTTC	CASSPRRGREQFF
TRBV30	-	-	TRBJ1-1	TGTGCCTGGAGAGGCCCATTTACCCGGGGCACTGAAGCTTTCTTT	CAWRGPFTRGTEAFF
TRBV28	TRBD1	-	TRBJ1-6	TGTGCCAGCAGTTTCTCGGACAGGGAAAATTCACCCCTCCACTTT	CASSFSDRENSPLHF
TRBV6-6	TRBD2	-	TRBJ2-7	TGTGCCAGTTCACTAGCGGGGGCCATACCTTCCTACGAGCAGTACTTC	CASSLAGAIPSYEQYF
TRBV5-6	-	-	TRBJ1-2	TGTGCCAGCACCCCGGGGGCAGGGGACTATGGCTACACCTTC	CASTPGAGDYGYTF
TRBV27	-	-	TRBJ2-7	TGTGCCAGCAGTTTATCCGCGAGCTCCTACGAGCAGTACTTC	CASSLSASSYEQYF